A selection of T cell receptor beta chains follows, all from one sample in a study of cytomegalovirus exposure and HLA in healthy donors. Sequenced by immunoSEQ multiplex PCR; TCRdb stores in-frame clones only, minus some. The table lists 80,000 to 100,000 clones, approximately 73% of them singletons. Sequences were obtained from PBMCs. The receptors stem from a man in his forties or fifties in good health and CMV-seronegative. The CDR3 runs from the conserved cysteine through the conserved F or W. The D gene is left open where the match is weak. Not all rows give a size; the values are once, few, many and, for expanded clones, a class.

d_gene: NA; abundance: NA; j_gene: TRBJ1-3; v_gene: TRBV4-3; CDR3nt: TGCGCCAGCAGCCAAGGTTTTAGTGGAAACACCATATATTTT; CDR3aa: CASSQGFSGNTIYF
d_gene: TRBD1; abundance: NA; j_gene: TRBJ2-7; v_gene: TRBV28; CDR3nt: TGTGCCAGCAGTTGGCCTACAGGGGGCGGTGGCCACGAGCAGTACTTC; CDR3aa: CASSWPTGGGGHEQYF
d_gene: NA; abundance: NA; j_gene: TRBJ2-7; v_gene: TRBV5-6; CDR3nt: TGTGCCAGCAGCTTGGGGTCAGGATGGCGCGAGCAGTACTTC; CDR3aa: CASSLGSGWREQYF
d_gene: NA; abundance: NA; j_gene: TRBJ2-7; v_gene: TRBV7-2; CDR3nt: TGTGCCAGCAGCTTAGTAGCCTACGAGCAGTACTTC; CDR3aa: CASSLVAYEQYF
d_gene: NA; abundance: NA; j_gene: TRBJ1-5; v_gene: TRBV19; CDR3nt: TGTGCCAGTAGTATTCGACTTGATACGTGGGCCCAGCATTTT; CDR3aa: CASSIRLDTWAQHF
d_gene: NA; abundance: NA; j_gene: TRBJ2-1; v_gene: TRBV27; CDR3nt: TGTGCCAGCAGTACTATAGAGGACAACAACTCCTACAATGAGCAGTTCTTC; CDR3aa: CASSTIEDNNSYNEQFF
d_gene: TRBD1; abundance: NA; j_gene: TRBJ1-2; v_gene: TRBV6-1; CDR3nt: TGTGCCAGCAGTTCGACAGGGACGAACTATGGCTACACCTTC; CDR3aa: CASSSTGTNYGYTF
d_gene: TRBD2; abundance: NA; j_gene: TRBJ2-7; v_gene: TRBV29-1; CDR3nt: TGCAGCGTTTCCGGGACTAGCGGGGGAGACTCCTACGAGCAGTACTTC; CDR3aa: CSVSGTSGGDSYEQYF
d_gene: NA; abundance: once; j_gene: TRBJ1-5; v_gene: TRBV15; CDR3nt: TGTGCCACCAGCAGATCCCAGGCTAGCAATCAGCCCCAGCATTTT; CDR3aa: CATSRSQASNQPQHF
d_gene: NA; abundance: NA; j_gene: TRBJ2-1; v_gene: TRBV15; CDR3nt: TGTGCCACCAGCAGAGATATGAGCAATGAGCAGTTCTTC; CDR3aa: CATSRDMSNEQFF
d_gene: TRBD1; abundance: NA; j_gene: TRBJ1-2; v_gene: TRBV27; CDR3nt: TGTGCCAGCAGTTTCCTCGACAGGGGGCCTACTAACTATGGCTACACCTTC; CDR3aa: CASSFLDRGPTNYGYTF
d_gene: TRBD1; abundance: NA; j_gene: TRBJ1-2; v_gene: TRBV27; CDR3nt: TGTGCCAGCAGCCACCCGGGAGGGGGCGCGGGAGGCTACACCTTC; CDR3aa: CASSHPGGGAGGYTF
d_gene: NA; abundance: NA; j_gene: TRBJ2-7; v_gene: TRBV7-6; CDR3nt: TGTGCCAGCAGCCTGGAAGCTCCGCGTGCAGGGCTGTTTTTGTACGAGCAGTACTTC; CDR3aa: CASSLEAPRAGLFLYEQYF
d_gene: TRBD1; abundance: NA; j_gene: TRBJ1-1; v_gene: TRBV30; CDR3nt: TGTGCCTGGAGTGGGGGGACAGGAGACACTGAAGCTTTCTTT; CDR3aa: CAWSGGTGDTEAFF
d_gene: NA; abundance: once; j_gene: TRBJ2-7; v_gene: TRBV11-3; CDR3nt: TGTGCCAGCAGCCAGGACGGTACAGGGGAGCAGTACTTC; CDR3aa: CASSQDGTGEQYF
d_gene: NA; abundance: NA; j_gene: TRBJ2-1; v_gene: TRBV7-2; CDR3nt: TGTGCCAGCAGCCCCCGGTCTCTCGAGGGCAATGAGCAGTTCTTC; CDR3aa: CASSPRSLEGNEQFF
d_gene: TRBD1; abundance: NA; j_gene: TRBJ2-5; v_gene: TRBV2; CDR3nt: TGTGCCAGCTTGGGACAGGGGGCGTATGAGACCCAGTACTTC; CDR3aa: CASLGQGAYETQYF
d_gene: TRBD1; abundance: NA; j_gene: TRBJ2-7; v_gene: TRBV5-1; CDR3nt: TGCGCCAGCAGCTCCCGACAGGGAGTCTCCTACGAGCAGTACTTC; CDR3aa: CASSSRQGVSYEQYF
d_gene: NA; abundance: NA; j_gene: TRBJ1-2; v_gene: TRBV4-1; CDR3nt: TGCGCCAGCAGCCAAGATACAGGGTTCTATGGCTACACCTTC; CDR3aa: CASSQDTGFYGYTF
d_gene: NA; abundance: NA; j_gene: TRBJ1-4; v_gene: TRBV11-2; CDR3nt: TGTGCCAGCAGCTTACTCCGGGGAGTTGAAAAACTGTTTTTT; CDR3aa: CASSLLRGVEKLFF
d_gene: NA; abundance: NA; j_gene: TRBJ1-1; v_gene: TRBV5-1; CDR3nt: TGCGCCAGCAGCTTGGTAGAGGGAATGTTGACTGAAGCTTTCTTT; CDR3aa: CASSLVEGMLTEAFF
d_gene: TRBD2; abundance: NA; j_gene: TRBJ2-2; v_gene: TRBV7-6; CDR3nt: TGTGCCAGCAGCCCCCCGACTAGCGGGGCGAACACCGGGGAGCTGTTTTTT; CDR3aa: CASSPPTSGANTGELFF
d_gene: NA; abundance: NA; j_gene: TRBJ2-5; v_gene: TRBV20-1; CDR3nt: TGCAGTGCTAAACGAGTAGAGACCCAGTACTTC; CDR3aa: CSAKRVETQYF
d_gene: TRBD2; abundance: NA; j_gene: TRBJ2-2; v_gene: TRBV7-9; CDR3nt: TGTGCCAGCAGCCTCGGACTAGCAAGGACCGGGGAGCTGTTTTTT; CDR3aa: CASSLGLARTGELFF
d_gene: NA; abundance: NA; j_gene: TRBJ2-1; v_gene: TRBV5-5; CDR3nt: TGTGCCAGCAGCTTGGGCAGGGTAGTATACAATGAGCAGTTCTTC; CDR3aa: CASSLGRVVYNEQFF
d_gene: NA; abundance: NA; j_gene: TRBJ2-2; v_gene: TRBV2; CDR3nt: TGTGCCAGCAGACCCGACCCAAGGAGGCGTCCCGGGGAGCTGTTTTTT; CDR3aa: CASRPDPRRRPGELFF
d_gene: NA; abundance: NA; j_gene: TRBJ1-1; v_gene: TRBV6-1; CDR3nt: TGTGCCAGCAGTATCGGAGACGGTGAAGCTTTCTTT; CDR3aa: CASSIGDGEAFF
d_gene: NA; abundance: NA; j_gene: TRBJ1-5; v_gene: TRBV2; CDR3nt: TGTGCCAGCACCCTTACACGGGACACCGCTAATCAGCCCCAGCATTTT; CDR3aa: CASTLTRDTANQPQHF
d_gene: NA; abundance: NA; j_gene: TRBJ1-1; v_gene: TRBV10-3; CDR3nt: TGTGCCATCACCCTGACAGACCGGAACACTGAAGCTTTCTTT; CDR3aa: CAITLTDRNTEAFF
d_gene: TRBD1; abundance: NA; j_gene: TRBJ2-7; v_gene: TRBV11-2; CDR3nt: TGTGCCAGCAGCTCGTTTAAGGACAGGGCCTACGAGCAGTACTTC; CDR3aa: CASSSFKDRAYEQYF
d_gene: TRBD1; abundance: NA; j_gene: TRBJ2-7; v_gene: TRBV2; CDR3nt: TGTGCCAGCAGTGAGGGGACAGGGGGCTTCGAGCAGTACTTC; CDR3aa: CASSEGTGGFEQYF
d_gene: NA; abundance: once; j_gene: TRBJ2-3; v_gene: TRBV29-1; CDR3nt: TGCAGCGTTGTCGGGGGAAGAAACACAGATACGCAGTATTTT; CDR3aa: CSVVGGRNTDTQYF
d_gene: TRBD1; abundance: NA; j_gene: TRBJ2-2; v_gene: TRBV5-4; CDR3nt: TGTGCCAGCAGCTCGGGACAGGGATACACCGGGGAGCTGTTTTTT; CDR3aa: CASSSGQGYTGELFF
d_gene: TRBD1; abundance: NA; j_gene: TRBJ2-7; v_gene: TRBV28; CDR3nt: TGTGCCAGTGTTCCGGGACAGGGAGTCGAGCAGTACTTC; CDR3aa: CASVPGQGVEQYF
d_gene: TRBD1; abundance: few; j_gene: TRBJ1-1; v_gene: TRBV5-1; CDR3nt: TGCGCCAGCAGCTTAACACAGGGGGCGGTCACTGAAGCTTTCTTT; CDR3aa: CASSLTQGAVTEAFF
d_gene: TRBD2; abundance: few; j_gene: TRBJ2-5; v_gene: TRBV5-5; CDR3nt: TGTGCCAGCAGCTTGGAACTAGCGGGGGGTAGAGAGACCCAGTACTTC; CDR3aa: CASSLELAGGRETQYF
d_gene: TRBD1; abundance: NA; j_gene: TRBJ1-2; v_gene: TRBV13; CDR3nt: TGTGCCAGCAGCTCGATAGGACAGGGCTTTAACTATGGCTACACCTTC; CDR3aa: CASSSIGQGFNYGYTF
d_gene: NA; abundance: NA; j_gene: TRBJ2-3; v_gene: TRBV27; CDR3nt: TGTGCCAGCAGCGGGGGGCCCCACACAGATACGCAGTATTTT; CDR3aa: CASSGGPHTDTQYF
d_gene: TRBD1; abundance: few; j_gene: TRBJ2-7; v_gene: TRBV25-1; CDR3nt: TGTGCCAGCAGTGAGCCAGGGACAGGGGTTCATGAGCAGTACTTC; CDR3aa: CASSEPGTGVHEQYF
d_gene: NA; abundance: once; j_gene: TRBJ2-3; v_gene: TRBV7-9; CDR3nt: TGTGCCAGCAGCCTACAGTTGGGAGATACGCAGTATTTT; CDR3aa: CASSLQLGDTQYF
d_gene: NA; abundance: once; j_gene: TRBJ2-3; v_gene: TRBV7-8; CDR3nt: TGTGCCAGCAGCCACGGGCGGGTCACAGATACGCAGTATTTT; CDR3aa: CASSHGRVTDTQYF
d_gene: TRBD1; abundance: few; j_gene: TRBJ1-6; v_gene: TRBV5-6; CDR3nt: TGTGCCAGCAGCCCCTGGGACAGGTTTAATTCACCCCTCCACTTT; CDR3aa: CASSPWDRFNSPLHF
d_gene: NA; abundance: few; j_gene: TRBJ2-5; v_gene: TRBV7-9; CDR3nt: TGTGCCAGCAGCCGGACGGGGCAAGAGACCCAGTACTTC; CDR3aa: CASSRTGQETQYF
d_gene: TRBD2; abundance: few; j_gene: TRBJ2-5; v_gene: TRBV15; CDR3nt: TGTGCCACCAGCAGAGAAGCTAGCGGACTACAAGAGACCCAGTACTTC; CDR3aa: CATSREASGLQETQYF
d_gene: NA; abundance: NA; j_gene: TRBJ1-5; v_gene: TRBV7-2; CDR3nt: TGTGCCAGCAGCCTCGGGAACAATCAGCCCCAGCATTTT; CDR3aa: CASSLGNNQPQHF
d_gene: NA; abundance: NA; j_gene: TRBJ2-7; v_gene: TRBV5-6; CDR3nt: TGTGCCAGCAGCTCTAACGCAGGCAGGGAGCAGTACTTC; CDR3aa: CASSSNAGREQYF
d_gene: TRBD1; abundance: NA; j_gene: TRBJ2-7; v_gene: TRBV4-1; CDR3nt: TGCGCCAGCAGCCCAGCCCGGGACAGGGCCTACGAGCAGTACTTC; CDR3aa: CASSPARDRAYEQYF
d_gene: NA; abundance: NA; j_gene: TRBJ2-5; v_gene: TRBV5-1; CDR3nt: TGCGCCAGCAGCTTGTTAGCGGTAGAGACCCAGTACTTC; CDR3aa: CASSLLAVETQYF
d_gene: NA; abundance: once; j_gene: TRBJ1-2; v_gene: TRBV25-1; CDR3nt: TGTGCCAGCAGTGAATGGGAGTATGGCTACACCTTC; CDR3aa: CASSEWEYGYTF
d_gene: NA; abundance: NA; j_gene: TRBJ2-7; v_gene: TRBV19; CDR3nt: TGTGCCAGTAATATGGCCGGGACCTACGAGCAGTACTTC; CDR3aa: CASNMAGTYEQYF
d_gene: TRBD2; abundance: NA; j_gene: TRBJ2-3; v_gene: TRBV9; CDR3nt: TGTGCCAGCAGCGTACGTCCCTCCGGGGGGGACTCAGATACGCAGTATTTT; CDR3aa: CASSVRPSGGDSDTQYF
d_gene: NA; abundance: NA; j_gene: TRBJ1-5; v_gene: TRBV2; CDR3nt: TGTGCCAGCAGTGAAGAGGACTGGGGCAATCAGCCCCAGCATTTT; CDR3aa: CASSEEDWGNQPQHF
d_gene: TRBD1; abundance: once; j_gene: TRBJ2-5; v_gene: TRBV5-1; CDR3nt: TGCGCCAGCAGCTTGGCGGGACAGGGGGCTTGGGAGACCCAGTACTTC; CDR3aa: CASSLAGQGAWETQYF
d_gene: TRBD2; abundance: NA; j_gene: TRBJ2-5; v_gene: TRBV7-9; CDR3nt: TGTGCCAGCAGCTTGGGATCAGTGGGAGGGGTCAAGAGAACCCAGTACTTC; CDR3aa: CASSLGSVGGVKRTQYF
d_gene: NA; abundance: NA; j_gene: TRBJ2-7; v_gene: TRBV7-2; CDR3nt: TGTGCCAGCAGCTTAGAAACAGGTCCGTCCTACGAGCAGTACTTC; CDR3aa: CASSLETGPSYEQYF
d_gene: TRBD2; abundance: NA; j_gene: TRBJ2-7; v_gene: TRBV4-1; CDR3nt: TGCGCCAGCAGCCAAGTTCTAGCGGGTGTCTACGAGCAGTACTTC; CDR3aa: CASSQVLAGVYEQYF
d_gene: TRBD2; abundance: NA; j_gene: TRBJ2-7; v_gene: TRBV27; CDR3nt: TGTGCCAGCCACCCGGGACTAGGACGAACCTACGAGCAGTACTTC; CDR3aa: CASHPGLGRTYEQYF
d_gene: NA; abundance: once; j_gene: TRBJ2-2; v_gene: TRBV27; CDR3nt: TGTGCCAGCAGTACTTTAACCGGGGAGCTGTTTTTT; CDR3aa: CASSTLTGELFF
d_gene: NA; abundance: once; j_gene: TRBJ1-1; v_gene: TRBV29-1; CDR3nt: TGCAGCGTTGAAGATAAAGTTCGGTTGGGCGCTTTCTTT; CDR3aa: CSVEDKVRLGAFF